One and the same sample provided the 13 T cell receptor beta chains below, sequenced in a study of sequential checkpoint blockade in melanoma. The treatment denotes: randomized to nivolumab then ipilimumab (arm A) or the reverse (arm B). Clones were sequenced by immunoSEQ multiplex PCR, and TCRdb holds only the in-frame ones, with some missing. The table records some 4,100 clones, under 20% of them present only once. The sample consisted of tumor tissue (inferred from file names), taken from a patient given nivolumab and ipilimumab in sequence. The receptors shown here come from a human patient with melanoma. Some clones in this sample may be carry-over from other donors' samples.

This clone was observed a few times. The rearrangement uses TRBV7-5 and TRBJ2-3; TRBD2 reflects the table's D call only, with no check against the DNA. TRBV7-5 counts as a pseudogene. CDR3 length: 16 amino acids. The CDR3 reads CASSLVTSGGLDTQYF. For the CDR3, the DNA is TGTGCCAGCAGCTTAGTGACTAGCGGGGGGTTAGATACGCAGTATTTT.

This clone was observed at least ten times. V usage is TRBV11-3 and J usage is TRBJ1-2; D possibly corresponds to TRBD1 (6 bases). In germline, CDR1 is SGHNT, CDR2 YENEEA. Trimming cost V 6 bases and J 4 bases, with 18 bases left between them. The CDR3 sequence is 15 residues long. As DNA, the CDR3 is TGTGCCAGCAGACCCAATCGGGGGGCAGGCTATGGCTACACCTTC. Translated, it gives CASRPNRGAGYGYTF. Variable domain in full (rest from reference TRBV11-3 and TRBJ1-2): EAGVVQSPRYKIIEKKQPVAFWCNPISGHNTLYWYLQNLGQGPELLIRYENEEAVDDSQLPKDRFSAERLKGVDSTLKIQPAELGDSAVYLCASRPNRGAGYGYTFGSGTRLTVV.

This rearrangement joins TRBV11-3 to TRBJ1-5, with D possibly TRBD1 on 6 matching bases. The length of the CDR3 is 17 residues. Germline-derived CDR1 and CDR2 are SGHNT and YENEEA. Trimming pared 5 bases from V and 5 bases from J, leaving 22 bases between. The DNA for the CDR3 is TGTGCCAGCAGCCAGAGAAAGTCGGGGGGCAGCGATCAGCCCCAGCATTTT. Translation gives CASSQRKSGGSDQPQHF.

This clone was counted ten times or more. This chain's CDR3 is CASSPRAGTGYGYTF. The CDR3 nucleotides read TGTGCCAGCAGCCCAAGGGCCGGGACAGGCTATGGCTACACCTTC. The chain links TRBV11-3 to TRBJ1-2, with 8 bases lining up with TRBD1. The CDR3 runs 15 residues. J lost 4 bases, V lost 5 bases, and 9 bases had no gene match. The germline V gene has CDR1 SGHNT and CDR2 YENEEA.

This clone was detected only once. This sequence joins TRBV5-1 and TRBJ1-1, with TRBD1 as a possible D gene (5 bases). CDR1 is SGHRS and CDR2 is YFSETQ in the germline V gene. V was clipped by 3 bases and J by 5 bases, with 14 bases between them. The CDR3 sequence is 14 residues long. The CDR3 DNA reads as TGCGCCAGCAGCTCCGATCAGGGTTATACTGAAGCTTTCTTT. As protein: CASSSDQGYTEAFF.

The chain links TRBV9 to TRBJ1-6; D unresolved. The germline V gene encodes CDR1 SGDLS and CDR2 YYNGEE. V was pared by 4 bases and J by 8 bases, with 10 bases between. This CDR3 region has 13 residues. CDR3 protein: CASSLRADSPLHF. CDR3 sequence (DNA): TGTGCCAGCAGCTTAAGGGCTGATTCACCCCTCCACTTT.

The table lists this clone with a few counts. The rearrangement uses TRBV19 and TRBJ2-6, with D tentatively TRBD2 (5 bases). Per germline, CDR1 LNHDA and CDR2 SQIVND (reference sequence). The CDR3 is 18 residues long. V dropped 5 bases and J dropped 2 bases, with 19 bases sitting between them. The CDR3 is CASSRKGADVPGANVLTF. The CDR3 DNA reads as TGTGCCAGTAGTCGAAAAGGAGCGGACGTTCCTGGGGCCAACGTCCTGACTTTC.

This chain links TRBV5-1 with TRBJ1-1; weak D call: TRBD1 (6 bases). The CDR3 covers 17 residues. V gave up 3 bases and J gave up 3 bases, with 21 bases separating them. From germline, CDR1 is SGHRS and CDR2 YFSETQ. DNA of the CDR3: TGCGCCAGCAGCTCCCTGGACAGAGGCGGCTTGGACACTGAAGCTTTCTTT. It codes for CASSSLDRGGLDTEAFF. The entire variable domain, with the rest obtained from reference TRBV5-1 and TRBJ1-1, is as follows: KAGVTQTPRYLIKTRGQQVTLSCSPISGHRSVSWYQQTPGQGLQFLFEYFSETQRNKGNFPGRFSGRQFSNSRSEMNVSTLELGDSALYLCASSSLDRGGLDTEAFFGQGTRLTVV.

This clone was seen only a few times. This chain joins TRBV18 and TRBJ2-7; 9 nucleotides match TRBD1. Germline values: CDR1 KGHSH, CDR2 LQKENI. The CDR3 has 15 amino acids. The V segment lost 6 bases and the J segment 5 bases; nucleotides outside the gene matches: 11. The CDR3 here is CASSETGQGTHEQYF. CDR3 bases: TGTGCCAGCTCCGAAACGGGACAGGGTACCCACGAGCAGTACTTC.

Sample share makes this clone medium-sized. The rearrangement joins TRBV11-3 to TRBJ2-7; D may match TRBD1 or TRBD2 (5 bases each). Germline V lookup: CDR1 SGHNT, CDR2 YENEEA. The CDR3 has 16 amino acids. The V gene lost 4 bases and the J gene lost 2 bases, with 18 bases spanning the gap. This CDR3 reads CASSSKTGRIAYEQYF. CDR3 coding DNA: TGTGCCAGCAGCTCGAAGACGGGACGCATAGCCTACGAGCAGTACTTC.

The J gene is TRBJ1-6, the V gene TRBV19, with unresolved D. Per germline, CDR1 LNHDA and CDR2 SQIVND (reference sequence). The CDR3 runs 13 residues. V lost 7 bases and J lost 9, with 13 bases in between. The CDR3 DNA reads TGTGCCAGTACGCCGGGGTTCGGTTCACCCCTCCACTTT. Encoded protein: CASTPGFGSPLHF. The whole variable domain, remainder taken from reference TRBV19 and TRBJ1-6, is DGGITQSPKYLFRKEGQNVTLSCEQNLNHDAMYWYRQDPGQGLRLIYYSQIVNDFQKGDIAEGYSVSREKKESFPLTVTSAQKNPTAFYLCASTPGFGSPLHFGNGTRLTVT.

The gene calls are TRBV6-8 and TRBJ2-2; D may be TRBD1 (6 bases). Germline loops: CDR1 MNHGY, CDR2 SAAAGT. V lost 6 bases and J 6 bases, leaving 17 bases between the germline ends. The CDR3 sequence is 15 residues long. The DNA of the CDR3 is TGTGCCAGCAGCCCCCGCAGGGGACAATCCGGGGAGCTGTTTTTT. The encoded protein is CASSPRRGQSGELFF.

By its share, this clone is large. This chain uses TRBV6-8 with TRBJ1-6; 10 nucleotides agree with TRBD1. Germline V gene data show CDR1 as MNHGY and CDR2 as SAAAGT. V lost 2 bases and J lost 10; bases outside the gene matches: 5. The CDR3 totals 15 residues. In nucleotides, the CDR3 is TGTGCCAGCAGTTACGTCGGGACAGGGGAATCACCCCTCCACTTT. Residues: CASSYVGTGESPLHF.